These 10 T cell receptor beta chains share one sample of origin, sequenced in a study of T cell responses to AZD1222 COVID-19 vaccine. Clones were sequenced by immunoSEQ multiplex PCR, and TCRdb holds only the in-frame ones, with some missing. The sample contains about 84,000 clones, 80% to 90% of which appear only once. This specimen was peripheral blood, taken 28 days after the second AZD1222 dose. The receptor source for this set is an adult who received the AZD1222 COVID-19 vaccine.

J is TRBJ2-1 and V is TRBV5-4; 8 bases align to TRBD2. The germline gives CDR1 SGHNT, CDR2 YYREEE (reference sequence). CDR3 length equals 15 residues. CDR3 amino acids: CAITGRGGPYNEQFF. Here the CDR3 DNA reads TGTGCTATCACCGGCCGGGGGGGACCCTACAATGAGCAGTTCTTC. The full variable domain, completed using reference TRBV5-4 and TRBJ2-1, is ETGVTQSPTHLIKTRGQQVTLRCSSQSGHNTVSWYQQALGQGPQFIFQYYREEENGRGNFPPRFSGLQFPNYSSELNVNALELDDSALYLCAITGRGGPYNEQFFGPGTRLTVL.

The chain employs TRBV12-3 or TRBV12-4 and TRBJ2-1; the D is unclear. Deletions cut 3 bases from V and 5 bases from J, with 8 bases between. The CDR3 is 13 amino acids. The CDR3 here is CASSFGVNNEQFF. CDR3 nucleotides: TGTGCCAGCAGTTTCGGAGTCAACAATGAGCAGTTCTTC.

Here the CDR3 reads CASSQSKGVFNQPQHF. CDR3 sequence (DNA): TGCGCCAGCAGTCAATCAAAGGGGGTCTTCAATCAGCCCCAGCATTTT. The chain recombines TRBV23-1 with TRBJ1-5; D may be TRBD1 (6 bases). TRBV23-1 is an ORF; its function is uncertain. The CDR3 extends over 16 amino acids. Trimming removed 0 bases from V and 3 bases from J, with 12 bases in between.

CDR3 region: CASSLFRAGELFF. In DNA, the CDR3 is TGTGCCAGCAGTTTATTCCGCGCCGGGGAGCTGTTTTTT. The genes are TRBV28 and TRBJ2-2, with no clear D. The V end lost 1 base, the J end lost 6 bases, and 6 bases lay between the germline ends. The length of the CDR3 is 13 residues. Germline-derived CDR1 and CDR2 are MDHEN and SYDVKM.

The genes are TRBV14 and TRBJ1-3; 8 bases align to TRBD1. Germline CDR1 reads SGHDN; CDR2 reads FVKESK. V dropped 3 bases and J dropped 4; count of bases not matched to a gene: 8. The CDR3 runs to 16 residues. CDR3 region: CASSQLGQGWGNTIYF. CDR3 in DNA: TGTGCCAGCAGCCAGCTCGGACAGGGCTGGGGAAACACCATATATTTT.

This clone was detected ten times or more. The V and J genes are TRBV21-1 and TRBJ2-2; the D segment call TRBD2 is taken from the table without a DNA check. TRBV21-1 is assigned pseudogene status. The CDR3 has 20 amino acids. CDR3 in amino acids: CASSKSTTGTQSMHTGELFF. In DNA, the CDR3 is TGTGCCAGCAGCAAGTCCACGACCGGGACTCAATCCATGCACACCGGGGAGCTGTTTTTT.

This clone showed up just a few times. The rearrangement links TRBV18 to TRBJ2-2, with a tentative D call TRBD1 (5 bases). V dropped 0 bases and J dropped 7 bases, with 15 bases sitting between them. Per the germline V gene, CDR1 is KGHSH and CDR2 is LQKENI. This CDR3 spans 16 amino acids. CDR3 in amino acids: CASSPPNPGSIGELFF. CDR3 nucleotides: TGTGCCAGCTCACCACCGAATCCAGGGTCCATCGGGGAGCTGTTTTTT.

As DNA, the CDR3 is TGTGCCAGCAGCCCTTCCTCCCGGGCCGAATACGAGCAGTACTTC. This sequence encodes CASSPSSRAEYEQYF. The chain couples TRBV11-2 to TRBJ2-7, with D hard to call. Germline CDR1 SGHAT, CDR2 FQNNGV. The CDR3 has 15 residues. Deletions cut 5 bases from V and 4 bases from J, with 18 bases between.

The CDR3 region has the DNA TGTGCCAGCAGCCAACCCACCGGGACTACAAACAATGAGCAGTTCTTC. Its translation is CASSQPTGTTNNEQFF. The genes are TRBV4-2 and TRBJ2-1; 7 bases are a match to TRBD2. The CDR3 length is 16 residues. Germline V gene sequence: CDR1 LGHNA, CDR2 YNFKEQ. J lost 5 bases, V lost 2 bases, and 9 bases had no gene match.

This clone was recorded once. Written as DNA, the CDR3 is TGTGCCAGCAAAGTGGGAGGTTCAACTAATGAAAAACTGTTTTTT. It encodes CASKVGGSTNEKLFF. The chain uses TRBV2 and TRBJ1-4; D remains ambiguous. This CDR3 spans 15 amino acids. V shed 7 bases and J shed 0 bases, with 12 bases lying between them. Germline V gene data show CDR1 as SNHLY and CDR2 as FYNNEI.